One and the same sample provided the 32 T cell receptor beta chains below, sequenced in a study of shared clonotypes between healthy human individuals. Sequencing was performed with immunoSEQ multiplex PCR; in TCRdb, only in-frame clones are kept and a portion is missing. The data contain some 2.1 million clones, roughly 95% of them singletons. CD45RO-negative, CCR7-selected cells formed the naive CD8 fraction, which excluded terminally differentiated effector memory CD45RA+ cells. The sequenced material came from naive CD8+ T cells sorted from blood. The receptors originated from a man younger than 35 in good health.

The V gene is TRBV27, the J gene TRBJ2-7; D unresolved. V was shortened by 4 bases and J by 3 bases, with 10 bases between the two germline ends. This CDR3 is 13 amino acids long. Germline V lookup: CDR1 MNHEY, CDR2 SMNVEV (reference sequence). The CDR3 nucleotides are TGTGCCAGCAGTTACCGCAGGAACTACGAGCAGTACTTC. This translates into CASSYRRNYEQYF.

This chain links TRBV18 with TRBJ1-1; D is perhaps TRBD1 (5 bases). The CDR3 totals 15 residues. The V gene's germline CDR1 is KGHSH and CDR2 LQKENI. With 0 bases removed from V and 2 bases from J, the gap between germline ends came to 10 bases. The CDR3 DNA is TGTGCCAGCTCACCACCCCGGACAATTAACACTGAAGCTTTCTTT. This encodes CASSPPRTINTEAFF.

The chain carries TRBV27 and TRBJ2-7; no definite D call. The length of the CDR3 is 13 residues. Trimming removed 6 bases from V and 6 bases from J, with 15 bases in between. Germline CDR1 MNHEY, CDR2 SMNVEV (reference sequence). The CDR3 here is CASSPGSLVEQYF. CDR3 in DNA: TGTGCCAGCAGCCCAGGCTCCCTAGTCGAGCAGTACTTC.

In the case of this clone: This specimen includes other DNA sequences encoding the same CDR3. The chain links TRBV27 to TRBJ2-5; 11 bases align to TRBD2. The CDR3 loop spans 14 amino acids. CDR1 is MNHEY and CDR2 is SMNVEV in the germline V gene (reference sequence). Unmatched junction bases numbered 4, after V lost 6 bases and J lost 4 bases. The DNA of the CDR3 is TGTGCCAGCAGCCCAGGGACTAGCGGAGAGACCCAGTACTTC. It is translated as CASSPGTSGETQYF.

The chain recombines TRBV10-1 with TRBJ2-7; no clear D gene. Between the trimmed V and J ends, which lost 4 bases and 2 bases, there was a span of 9 bases. The CDR3 runs to 13 residues. The V gene's germline CDR1 is WNHNN and CDR2 SYGVQD (reference sequence). DNA of the CDR3: TGCGCCAGCAGTGTGGACGGAGCCTACGAGCAGTACTTC. It translates to CASSVDGAYEQYF.

V gene TRBV27 combines with J gene TRBJ2-7; D unresolved. The germline CDR1 and CDR2 sequences are MNHEY and SMNVEV (reference sequence). The CDR3 extends over 15 amino acids. V dropped 5 bases and J dropped 0 bases, with 14 bases sitting between them. The CDR3 DNA follows: TGTGCCAGCAGTACCATGAGGCCCAGCTCCTACGAGCAGTACTTC. Translating gives CASSTMRPSSYEQYF.

The table lists this clone with a few counts. The gene calls are TRBV4-1 and TRBJ1-1; tentative D call: TRBD1 (5 bases). CDR1 is MGHRA, CDR2 YSYEKL, per germline. The CDR3 runs to 13 residues. V lost 1 base and J lost 3, with 6 bases in between. DNA for the CDR3: TGCGCCAGCAGCCAAGGACAGTACACTGAAGCTTTCTTT. It is translated as CASSQGQYTEAFF.

This chain joins TRBV6-1 and TRBJ2-5; 16 positions match TRBD2. The CDR3 loop spans 15 amino acids. The V gene end was trimmed by 6 bases and the J gene end by 3 bases; junction bases not matched to a gene: 1. The V gene's germline CDR1 is MNHNS and CDR2 SASEGT. CDR3 nucleotides: TGTGCCAGCAGAGGGACTAGCGGGAGGGAAGAGACCCAGTACTTC. Its protein product is CASRGTSGREETQYF.

This clone came up once. The genes are TRBV11-2 and TRBJ2-1; D possibly corresponds to TRBD1 (5 bases). Trimming shortened V by 3 bases and J by 9 bases, and 9 bases separated the two germline ends. Germline CDR1 is SGHAT and CDR2 is FQNNGV. This CDR3 has 12 amino acids. The CDR3 spells CASSFPGLEQFF. The CDR3 DNA follows: TGTGCCAGCAGCTTCCCAGGGCTTGAGCAGTTCTTC.

The chain uses TRBV13 and TRBJ1-1; possible D gene TRBD1, 6 bases. The CDR3 extends over 15 amino acids. Between the trimmed V and J ends, which lost 4 bases and 1 base, there was a span of 13 bases. Germline values: CDR1 PRHDT, CDR2 FYEKMQ (reference sequence). The chain's CDR3 is CASSSPGHANTEAFF. CDR3 coding DNA: TGTGCCAGCAGCTCGCCGGGACATGCGAACACTGAAGCTTTCTTT.

This clone was seen only a few times. Other DNA sequences of this sample code for an identical CDR3. CDR3 region: CASSTGNQPQHF. The CDR3 region has the DNA TGTGCCAGCAGTACAGGGAATCAGCCCCAGCATTTT. The rearrangement uses TRBV27 and TRBJ1-5, with TRBD1 as a possible D gene (6 bases). Deletions cut 5 bases from V and 4 bases from J, with 6 bases between. In germline, CDR1 is MNHEY, CDR2 SMNVEV (reference sequence). CDR3 length: 12 amino acids.

This rearrangement joins TRBV18 to TRBJ2-7; the D is unclear. Germline V gives CDR1 KGHSH, CDR2 LQKENI. This CDR3 contains 13 residues. Trimming removed 0 bases at V and 3 bases at J, with 6 bases between. The chain's CDR3 is CASSPPERYEQYF. The CDR3, as DNA: TGTGCCAGCTCACCACCGGAACGCTACGAGCAGTACTTC.

This clone was counted once. This chain uses TRBV25-1 with TRBJ1-1; the D gene is possibly TRBD1 (6 bases). Germline-derived CDR1 and CDR2 are MGHDK and SYGVNS. CDR3 length equals 11 residues. V was shortened by 6 bases and J by 5 bases, with 7 bases between the two germline ends. The CDR3 loop is CASRGGTEAFF. The DNA for the CDR3 is TGTGCCAGCAGAGGGGGGACTGAAGCTTTCTTT.

The chain recombines TRBV5-4 with TRBJ2-1; maybe TRBD1 (6 bases). The CDR3 length is 13 residues. V lost 4 bases and J lost 7, with 12 bases in between. The germline CDR1 and CDR2 sequences are SGHNT and YYREEE (reference sequence). The chain's CDR3 is CASSLNRANEQFF. In DNA, the CDR3 is TGTGCCAGCAGCCTTAACAGGGCAAATGAGCAGTTCTTC.

CDR3 coding DNA: TGTGCCAGTAGTATTGGTTGGGCCACCAGCACAGATACGCAGTATTTT. This translates into CASSIGWATSTDTQYF. The chain uses TRBV19 and TRBJ2-3; D remains ambiguous. Germline V gene data show CDR1 as LNHDA and CDR2 as SQIVND (reference sequence). This CDR3 is built from 16 residues. V lost 3 bases and J lost 0, with 13 bases in between.

The J gene is TRBJ1-2, the V gene TRBV12-5; 8 bases are shared with TRBD1. Germline CDR1 and CDR2: LGHNT and FRNRAP. After removal of 2 bases from V and 8 bases from J, the junction contained 7 bases not matched to a gene. The CDR3 has 14 amino acids. Here the CDR3 reads CASGLPGTGQGYTF. The CDR3 DNA reads TGTGCTAGTGGTTTGCCCGGGACAGGACAAGGCTACACCTTC.

The genes are TRBV5-6 and TRBJ1-1; TRBD1 matches 12 bases. The CDR3 is 17 amino acids. V lost 2 bases to trimming and J lost 1 base; unmatched junction nucleotides: 6. CDR1 and CDR2 from the germline V gene are SGHDT and YYEEEE. The CDR3: CASSLPGQGAENTEAFF. CDR3 nucleotides: TGTGCCAGCAGCTTACCGGGACAGGGGGCCGAGAACACTGAAGCTTTCTTT.

CDR3 sequence: CASSPLEGSDNEQFF. In DNA form, the CDR3 reads TGCGCCAGCAGCCCCCTCGAGGGCAGCGACAATGAGCAGTTCTTC. The J gene is TRBJ2-1, the V gene TRBV4-3, with D perhaps TRBD2 (5 bases). Germline V gene lookup returns CDR1 LGHNA and CDR2 YSLEER. Trimming left V 4 bases short and J 5 bases short, with 15 bases between. This CDR3 region has 15 residues.

This rearrangement joins TRBV28 to TRBJ1-5; unclear D gene. The CDR3 sequence is 15 residues long. Deletions cut 6 bases from V and 3 bases from J, with 15 bases between. From germline, CDR1 is MDHEN and CDR2 SYDVKM. CDR3 DNA sequence: TGTGCCAGCAGCTCAGGTGGATTCGACAATCAGCCCCAGCATTTT. This translates into CASSSGGFDNQPQHF.

This clone is a singleton in its sample. This sample includes further DNA sequences coding for the same CDR3. The gene calls are TRBV10-3 and TRBJ2-7, with D perhaps matching TRBD2 (6 bases). V lost 8 bases and J lost 1, with 9 bases in between. The CDR3 consists of 12 residues. The germline V gene encodes CDR1 ENHRY and CDR2 SYGVKD. Written as DNA, the CDR3 is TGTGCCATCGGAGGGAGTTCCTACGAGCAGTACTTC. Protein: CAIGGSSYEQYF.

This sequence joins TRBV5-1 and TRBJ2-1, with TRBD2 matching over 9 bases. Germline CDR1 is SGHRS and CDR2 is YFSETQ. Trimming cost V 4 bases and J 8 bases; bases outside gene matches: 7. The CDR3 sequence is 14 residues long. The DNA of the CDR3 is TGCGCCAGCAGCAGGCGGGAGGGCCGCGATGAGCAGTTCTTC. Its translation is CASSRREGRDEQFF.

This clone was counted between two and nine times. Other DNA sequences of this sample code for an identical CDR3. The chain joins TRBV4-3 to TRBJ2-1; D assignment may be TRBD1 or TRBD2 (6 bases each). CDR3 length equals 15 residues. CDR1 is LGHNA, CDR2 YSLEER, per germline. Trimming cost V 6 bases and J 2 bases, with 14 bases left between them. The CDR3 region has the DNA TGCGCCAGCAGAAAAGTCGGGGGCCCCTACAATGAGCAGTTCTTC. It is translated as CASRKVGGPYNEQFF.

V gene TRBV10-2 combines with J gene TRBJ2-3, with 8 bases aligning to TRBD2. Germline CDR1 and CDR2: WSHSY and SAAADI. This CDR3 is built from 16 residues. V was pared by 4 bases and J by 1 base, with 7 bases of the junction left unmatched. The CDR3, as DNA: TGCGCCAGCAGTGTTGGACTAGCTATTGGCACAGATACGCAGTATTTT. Amino acid sequence: CASSVGLAIGTDTQYF.

With regard to this clone: Other nucleotide sequences from this sample produce the same CDR3. This rearrangement joins TRBV27 to TRBJ2-1; D remains unclear. V lost 7 bases and J lost 3, with 4 bases in between. CDR1 MNHEY and CDR2 SMNVEV come from the germline V gene (reference sequence). CDR3 length equals 11 residues. The CDR3 nucleotides are TGTGCCAGCACAAGCTACAATGAGCAGTTCTTC. Translating it yields CASTSYNEQFF.

Regarding this clone: This same CDR3 is encoded by further DNA sequences in the sample. The V gene is TRBV5-6, the J gene TRBJ1-1; D remains ambiguous. Trimming pared 3 bases from V and 2 bases from J, leaving 5 bases between. The CDR3 sequence is 12 residues long. The germline CDR1 and CDR2 sequences are SGHDT and YYEEEE. DNA for the CDR3: TGTGCCAGCAGCTACAGTAACACTGAAGCTTTCTTT. This gives the protein CASSYSNTEAFF.

The chain uses TRBV18 and TRBJ1-4; D unclear. The V gene lost 3 bases and the J gene lost 3 bases, with 17 bases spanning the gap. The CDR3 contains 17 residues. In germline, CDR1 is KGHSH, CDR2 LQKENI. CDR3: CASSPEAARQANEKLFF. The CDR3 DNA follows: TGTGCCAGCTCACCGGAGGCGGCCCGGCAAGCTAATGAAAAACTGTTTTTT.

The CDR3 bases are TGCGCCAGCAGCCGGGAGGATAATCAGCCCCAGCATTTT. This translates into CASSREDNQPQHF. V and J are TRBV4-1 and TRBJ1-5; the D is unclear. Trimming took 4 bases from V and 4 from J, leaving 8 bases between them. This CDR3 comprises 13 residues. In germline, CDR1 is MGHRA, CDR2 YSYEKL.

This chain links TRBV7-9 with TRBJ2-1; 11 bases match TRBD2. The germline gives CDR1 SEHNR, CDR2 FQNEAQ (reference sequence). Germline trimming cut 5 bases from V and 6 bases from J; bases unmatched to any gene: 12. This CDR3 spans 17 amino acids. The CDR3 is CASSPITTSGASNEQFF. As DNA, the CDR3 is TGTGCCAGCAGCCCTATAACGACTAGCGGGGCCTCCAATGAGCAGTTCTTC.

The rearrangement joins TRBV7-2 to TRBJ1-2; perhaps TRBD1 as D (5 bases). V was shortened by 5 bases and J by 7 bases, with 11 bases between the two germline ends. The CDR3 contains 12 residues. The germline gives CDR1 SGHTA, CDR2 FQGNSA. CDR3 coding DNA: TGTGCCAGCAGCCCAGGGTCTGCTGGCTACACCTTC. The encoded protein is CASSPGSAGYTF.

The chain uses TRBV14 and TRBJ1-2; D unclear. Trimming shortened V by 4 bases and J by 10 bases, and 16 bases separated the two germline ends. The length of the CDR3 is 13 residues. The V gene's germline CDR1 is SGHDN and CDR2 FVKESK. The CDR3 is CASSPSAGITYTF. CDR3 DNA: TGTGCCAGCAGCCCGTCGGCGGGGATTACCTACACCTTC. Together with reference TRBV14 and TRBJ1-2, the CDR3 gives the full variable domain: EAGVTQFPSHSVIEKGQTVTLRCDPISGHDNLYWYRRVMGKEIKFLLHFVKESKQDESGMPNNRFLAERTGGTYSTLKVQPAELEDSGVYFCASSPSAGITYTFGSGTRLTVV.

The chain employs TRBV7-9 and TRBJ1-1; D is possibly TRBD1 (5 bases). CDR1 is SEHNR, CDR2 FQNEAQ, per germline (reference sequence). V dropped 1 base and J dropped 0 bases, with 18 bases sitting between them. This CDR3 region has 18 residues. The CDR3 loop reads CASSLGPGEGWMNTEAFF. The DNA of the CDR3 is TGTGCCAGCAGCTTAGGCCCGGGGGAGGGGTGGATGAACACTGAAGCTTTCTTT.

V is TRBV29-1 and J is TRBJ1-2; perhaps TRBD1 as D (5 bases). The germline V and J ends were trimmed by 6 bases and 3 bases, with 14 bases remaining between them. The CDR3 is 13 amino acids. CDR1 and CDR2 (germline): SQVTM, ANQGSEA. The CDR3 DNA follows: TGCAGCGTGACCGGGGGGACGGACTATGGCTACACCTTC. This translates into CSVTGGTDYGYTF.